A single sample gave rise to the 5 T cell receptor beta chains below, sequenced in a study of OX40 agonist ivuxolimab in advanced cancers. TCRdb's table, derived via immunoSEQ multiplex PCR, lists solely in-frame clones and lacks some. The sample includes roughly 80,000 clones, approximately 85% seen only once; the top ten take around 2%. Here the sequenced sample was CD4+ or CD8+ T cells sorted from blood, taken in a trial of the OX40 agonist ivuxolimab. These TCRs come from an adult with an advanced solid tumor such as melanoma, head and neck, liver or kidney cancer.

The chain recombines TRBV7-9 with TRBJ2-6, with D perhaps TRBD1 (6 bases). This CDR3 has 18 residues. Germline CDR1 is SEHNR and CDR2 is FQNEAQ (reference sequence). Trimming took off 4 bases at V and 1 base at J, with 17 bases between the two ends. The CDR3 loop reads CASSSFGQRSSGANVLTF. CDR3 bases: TGTGCCAGCAGCTCCTTTGGACAGCGAAGTTCTGGGGCCAACGTCCTGACTTTC.

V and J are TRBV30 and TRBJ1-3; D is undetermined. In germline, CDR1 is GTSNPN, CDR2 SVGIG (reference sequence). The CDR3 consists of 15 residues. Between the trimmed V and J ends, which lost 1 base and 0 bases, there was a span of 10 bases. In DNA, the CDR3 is TGTGCCTGGAGTGGTGGTACCTCCTCTGGAAACACCATATATTTT. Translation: CAWSGGTSSGNTIYF.

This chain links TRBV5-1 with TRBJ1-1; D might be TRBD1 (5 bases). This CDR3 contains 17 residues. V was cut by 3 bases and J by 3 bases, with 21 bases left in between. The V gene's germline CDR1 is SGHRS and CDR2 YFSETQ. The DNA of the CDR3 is TGCGCCAGCAGCTCCAGCGAGGGAGGGGTAGGCTACACTGAAGCTTTCTTT. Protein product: CASSSSEGGVGYTEAFF.

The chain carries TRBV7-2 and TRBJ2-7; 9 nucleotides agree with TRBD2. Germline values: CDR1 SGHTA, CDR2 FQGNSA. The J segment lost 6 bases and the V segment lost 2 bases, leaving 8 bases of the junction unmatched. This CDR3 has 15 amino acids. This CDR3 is CASSLSPSGVGEQYF. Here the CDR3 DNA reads TGTGCCAGCAGCTTATCCCCTAGCGGGGTTGGCGAGCAGTACTTC.

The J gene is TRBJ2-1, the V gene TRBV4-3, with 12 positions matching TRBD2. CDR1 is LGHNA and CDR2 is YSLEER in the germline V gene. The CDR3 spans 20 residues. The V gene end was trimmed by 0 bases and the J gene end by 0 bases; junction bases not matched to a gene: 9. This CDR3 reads CASSQDPTSGGRSSYNEQFF. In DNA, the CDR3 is TGCGCCAGCAGCCAAGACCCCACTAGCGGGGGGCGTAGCTCCTACAATGAGCAGTTCTTC.